One sample yielded the 11 T cell receptor beta chains listed below, sequenced in a study of Tregs in tolerant kidney transplant recipients. The protocol was immunoSEQ multiplex PCR, while the TCRdb copy is restricted to in-frame clones and leaves out a portion. The repertoire holds around 77,000 clones, more than 95% seen once, with approximately 0.56% in the top ten. The specimen was CD4+ T cells from blood, collected before the transplant. The origin of the receptors is a human donor who received a combined kidney and bone marrow transplant.

This chain uses TRBV27 with TRBJ2-6, with 8 bases aligning to TRBD1. J lost 2 bases, V lost 6 bases, and 9 bases had no gene match. CDR1 and CDR2 from the germline V gene are MNHEY and SMNVEV (reference sequence). The CDR3 runs to 17 residues. CDR3 nucleotide sequence: TGTGCCAGCAGCCTCGACCAGGGGGCGCCTGGGGCCAACGTCCTGACTTTC. It translates to CASSLDQGAPGANVLTF.

This chain connects TRBV29-1 to TRBJ1-2; D possibly corresponds to TRBD1 (5 bases). Trimming pared 2 bases from V and 4 bases from J, leaving 14 bases between. From germline, CDR1 is SQVTM and CDR2 ANQGSEA. CDR3 size: 14 residues. Written as DNA, the CDR3 is TGCAGCGTTGAAATGCGGGGCGGGGGCTATGGCTACACCTTC. This sequence encodes CSVEMRGGGYGYTF.

This chain joins TRBV19 and TRBJ1-5, with D unresolved. CDR1 is LNHDA, CDR2 SQIVND, per germline (reference sequence). Trimming cost V 3 bases and J 5 bases, with 14 bases left between them. The CDR3 contains 15 residues. Written as DNA, the CDR3 is TGTGCCAGTAGTATTTACAAAAAGGGAGATCAGCCCCAGCATTTT. Amino acids: CASSIYKKGDQPQHF.

The rearrangement joins TRBV4-3 to TRBJ2-3; a weak D match, TRBD2 (6 bases). From germline, CDR1 is LGHNA and CDR2 YSLEER. The V end was cut by 5 bases, the J end by 8 bases, with 11 bases between. The CDR3 is 12 residues long. CDR3 sequence (DNA): TGCGCCAGCAGCAACCGGGGAGGTACGCAGTATTTT. Translated, it gives CASSNRGGTQYF.

V is TRBV7-2 and J is TRBJ1-3; D possibly corresponds to TRBD1 (5 bases). The CDR3 is 15 amino acids. Germline loops: CDR1 SGHTA, CDR2 FQGNSA. V dropped 3 bases and J dropped 2 bases, with 11 bases sitting between them. The CDR3 nucleotides read TGTGCCAGCAGCTTGCTCGGGGGGACTGGAAACACCATATATTTT. Protein sequence: CASSLLGGTGNTIYF. The full variable domain, with the rest looked up from reference TRBV7-2 and TRBJ1-3, is GAGVSQSPSNKVTEKGKDVELRCDPISGHTALYWYRQSLGQGLEFLIYFQGNSAPDKSGLPSDRFSAERTGGSVSTLTIQRTQQEDSAVYLCASSLLGGTGNTIYFGEGSWLTVV.

The CDR3 loop reads CSVGRPSGGNEQFF. The CDR3 DNA reads TGCAGCGTGGGGAGGCCTAGCGGGGGCAATGAGCAGTTCTTC. The rearrangement joins TRBV29-1 to TRBJ2-1, with 10 bases identical to TRBD2. V shed 6 bases, J shed 6 bases, and the junction held 8 bases outside the gene matches. Germline-derived CDR1 and CDR2 are SQVTM and ANQGSEA. The CDR3 has 14 residues.

This chain uses TRBV7-2 with TRBJ1-1; no clear D gene. Between the trimmed V and J ends, which lost 2 bases and 0 bases, there was a span of 16 bases. Per the germline V gene, CDR1 is SGHTA and CDR2 is FQGNSA. This CDR3 spans 17 amino acids. The CDR3 bases are TGTGCCAGCAGCTTACCTCCGGCGCGCAGGCTGAACACTGAAGCTTTCTTT. Residues: CASSLPPARRLNTEAFF.

V gene TRBV5-1 combines with J gene TRBJ2-3, with TRBD2 identical over 13 bases. Germline lookup yields CDR1 SGHRS and CDR2 YFSETQ. This CDR3 is built from 18 residues. V was pared by 4 bases and J by 8 bases, with 16 bases of the junction left unmatched. CDR3 DNA sequence: TGCGCCAGCAGCCGAAGGACCGGGACTAGCGGGAAAGTAGGTACGCAGTATTTT. Amino acids: CASSRRTGTSGKVGTQYF.

The chain uses TRBV6-5 and TRBJ1-5; D remains unclear. Germline V gene data show CDR1 as MNHEY and CDR2 as SVGAGI. The CDR3 is made up of 12 amino acids. V was clipped by 4 bases and J by 6 bases, with 7 bases between them. Here the CDR3 DNA reads TGTGCCAGCAGTTCTACCGGTCAGCCCCAGCATTTT. Translating it yields CASSSTGQPQHF.

This chain links TRBV7-2 with TRBJ1-3; 7 bases fit TRBD1. The junction had 2 bases not matched to a gene; V was cut back by 1 base and J by 2 bases. The CDR3 consists of 15 residues. Germline values: CDR1 SGHTA, CDR2 FQGNSA. The CDR3 region has the DNA TGTGCCAGCAGCTTAGACAGGGGTGCTGGAAACACCATATATTTT. This codes for CASSLDRGAGNTIYF. Drawing the rest from reference TRBV7-2 and TRBJ1-3, the complete variable domain is GAGVSQSPSNKVTEKGKDVELRCDPISGHTALYWYRQSLGQGLEFLIYFQGNSAPDKSGLPSDRFSAERTGGSVSTLTIQRTQQEDSAVYLCASSLDRGAGNTIYFGEGSWLTVV.

The rearrangement links TRBV5-8 to TRBJ2-3, with 7 nucleotides matching TRBD1. Germline assignment: CDR1 SGHTS and CDR2 YDEGEE. The CDR3 length is 17 residues. With 9 bases clipped from V and 4 bases from J, the junction kept 20 bases outside the gene matches. The CDR3: CATRFLGKSGTADTQYF. CDR3 DNA sequence: TGTGCCACCAGGTTTTTGGGAAAATCCGGGACAGCAGATACGCAGTATTTT.